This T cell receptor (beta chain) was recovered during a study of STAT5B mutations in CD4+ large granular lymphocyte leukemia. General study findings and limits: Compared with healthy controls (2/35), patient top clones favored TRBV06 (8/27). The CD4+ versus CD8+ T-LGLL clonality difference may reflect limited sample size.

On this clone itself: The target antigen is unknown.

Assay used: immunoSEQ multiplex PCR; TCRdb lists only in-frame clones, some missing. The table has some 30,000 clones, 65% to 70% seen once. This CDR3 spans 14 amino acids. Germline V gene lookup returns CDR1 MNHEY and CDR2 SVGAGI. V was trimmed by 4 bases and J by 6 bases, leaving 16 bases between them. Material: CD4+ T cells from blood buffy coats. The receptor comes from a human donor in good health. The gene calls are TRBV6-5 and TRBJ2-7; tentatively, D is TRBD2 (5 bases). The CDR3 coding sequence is TGTGCCAGCAGTTCTCTCTATCAGGAGGTCGAGCAGTACTTC. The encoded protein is CASSSLYQEVEQYF.